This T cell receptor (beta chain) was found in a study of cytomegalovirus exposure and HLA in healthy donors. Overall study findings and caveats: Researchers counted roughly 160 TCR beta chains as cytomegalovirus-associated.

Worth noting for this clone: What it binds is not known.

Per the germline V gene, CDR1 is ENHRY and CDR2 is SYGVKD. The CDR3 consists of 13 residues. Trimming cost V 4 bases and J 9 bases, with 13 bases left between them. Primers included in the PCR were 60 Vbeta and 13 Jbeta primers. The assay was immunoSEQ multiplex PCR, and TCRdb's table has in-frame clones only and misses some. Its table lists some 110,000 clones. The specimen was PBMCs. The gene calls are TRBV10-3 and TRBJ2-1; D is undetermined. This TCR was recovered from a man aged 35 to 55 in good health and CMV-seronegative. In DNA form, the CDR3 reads TGTGCCATCAGTGGTCCCCAGGCTATTGAGCAGTTCTTC. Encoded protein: CAISGPQAIEQFF.